This T cell receptor beta chain was recorded in a study of identical twins. V lost 5 bases to trimming and J lost 5 bases, with 10 bases between them. Germline loops: CDR1 WSHSY, CDR2 SAAADI. The CDR3 is 13 residues long. MiXCR, applied by TCRdb to the 5' RACE reads, yields one record per CDR3 protein. The table has 400,000 to 500,000 distinct CDR3 sequences, around an eighth seen once. Whole-study findings and limits: Beta out-of-frame sequences showed weaker excess twin sharing.

Healthy Caucasians alone served as donors. As to this clonotype: The antigen remains unidentified.

This sample was also put to use in a study of yellow fever vaccine responses in identical twins.

The receptor's source is a woman younger than 30 in good health. The sequencing sample was made of CD4+ T cells sorted from blood. The V gene is TRBV10-2, the J gene TRBJ1-5; D call uncertain. The DNA of the CDR3 is TGCGCCAGCAGTCCTAGGGCCCATCAGCCCCAGCATTTT. Translating it yields CASSPRAHQPQHF.